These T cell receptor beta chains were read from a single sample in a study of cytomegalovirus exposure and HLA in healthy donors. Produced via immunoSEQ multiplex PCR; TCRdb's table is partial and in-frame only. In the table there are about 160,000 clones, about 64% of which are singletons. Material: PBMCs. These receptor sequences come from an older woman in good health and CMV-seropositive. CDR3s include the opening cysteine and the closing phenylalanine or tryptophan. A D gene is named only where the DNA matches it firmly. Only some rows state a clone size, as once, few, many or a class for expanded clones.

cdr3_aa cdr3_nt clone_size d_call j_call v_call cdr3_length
CASSLGTSVYNEQFF TGCGCCAGCAGCTTGGGGACTAGCGTCTACAATGAGCAGTTCTTC few TRBD2 TRBJ2-1 TRBV5-1 15
CASSLGPTSGRRETQYF TGCGCCAGCAGCTTGGGCCCGACTAGCGGGAGGCGAGAGACCCAGTACTTC NA TRBD2 TRBJ2-5 TRBV5-1 17
CAWGGLAGVTQYF TGTGCCTGGGGAGGACTAGCGGGCGTGACCCAGTACTTC NA TRBD2 TRBJ2-5 TRBV30 13
CSGDRGYGYTF TGCAGCGGTGACAGGGGCTATGGCTACACCTTC NA TRBD1 TRBJ1-2 TRBV29-1 11
CASSMWDRSHYGYTF TGTGCCAGTAGTATGTGGGACAGGTCGCACTATGGCTACACCTTC NA TRBD1 TRBJ1-2 TRBV19 15
CAIDQEGSQYGYTF TGTGCCATCGATCAGGAGGGAAGTCAATATGGCTACACCTTC NA NA TRBJ1-2 TRBV28 14
CASSIPPIYGQGENTGELFF TGTGCCAGTAGTATCCCTCCAATTTACGGACAGGGGGAGAACACCGGGGAGCTGTTTTTT NA TRBD1 TRBJ2-2 TRBV19 20
CASSARTGTGGNQPQHF TGTGCCAGCAGCGCGCGGACAGGGACGGGGGGCAATCAGCCCCAGCATTTT NA TRBD1 TRBJ1-5 TRBV5-5 17
CASSVGTGGWEQYF TGTGCCAGCAGCGTAGGGACAGGGGGCTGGGAGCAGTACTTC NA TRBD1 TRBJ2-7 TRBV9 14
CASSLLSAVHAERTDTQYF TGTGCCAGCAGTTTATTGTCAGCGGTCCATGCGGAACGCACAGATACGCAGTATTTT few NA TRBJ2-3 TRBV28 19
CASSSPRNEQFF TGTGCCAGCAGCTCCCCTAGAAATGAGCAGTTCTTC NA NA TRBJ2-1 TRBV5-4 12
CASSLGTSGNTGTGELFF TGTGCCAGCAGCTTGGGGACTAGCGGGAATACGGGCACCGGGGAGCTGTTTTTT NA TRBD2 TRBJ2-2 TRBV7-3 18
CASSLDRQETQYF TGTGCCAGCAGCTTAGACAGGCAAGAGACCCAGTACTTC NA NA TRBJ2-5 TRBV7-3 13
CASSLGTGEAGELFF TGTGCCAGCAGCTTAGGGACAGGGGAGGCCGGGGAGCTGTTTTTT NA TRBD1 TRBJ2-2 TRBV7-9 15
CASSPPYGSSAYEQYF TGTGCCAGCAGCCCCCCCTACGGGAGCTCGGCCTACGAGCAGTACTTC NA NA TRBJ2-7 TRBV7-9 16
CASSPPSADTQYF TGTGCCAGCTCACCACCGTCGGCAGATACGCAGTATTTT NA NA TRBJ2-3 TRBV18 13
CASSPSGQGIGELFF TGTGCCAGCAGTCCCTCGGGACAGGGGATCGGGGAGCTGTTTTTT NA TRBD1 TRBJ2-2 TRBV28 15
CASTSGQIQETQYF TGTGCCAGTACCTCGGGACAGATCCAAGAGACCCAGTACTTC NA TRBD1 TRBJ2-5 TRBV19 14
CASSLYGRAETQYF TGTGCCAGCAGTTTGTACGGGAGGGCAGAGACCCAGTACTTC few TRBD2 TRBJ2-5 TRBV27 14
CAWKQSYGTGGTEAFF TGTGCCTGGAAACAAAGCTATGGGACAGGGGGCACTGAAGCTTTCTTT NA TRBD1 TRBJ1-1 TRBV30 16
CASSLDGTSGMYNEQFF TGCGCCAGCAGCTTGGATGGGACTAGCGGGATGTACAATGAGCAGTTCTTC NA TRBD2 TRBJ2-1 TRBV5-1 17
CASSPGQGLTNTGELFF TGTGCCAGTAGTCCCGGACAGGGCCTTACGAACACCGGGGAGCTGTTTTTT few TRBD1 TRBJ2-2 TRBV19 17
CASSVDGVSSGNTIYF TGTGCCAGCAGCGTAGACGGAGTGAGCTCTGGAAACACCATATATTTT NA NA TRBJ1-3 TRBV9 16
CASSKDRNQPQHF TGTGCCAGCAGCAAGGACAGGAATCAGCCCCAGCATTTT NA TRBD1 TRBJ1-5 TRBV11-2 13
CASSFNYGYTF TGTGCCAGCAGTTTTAATTATGGCTACACCTTC NA NA TRBJ1-2 TRBV5-5 11
CAWSVQDNSPLHF TGTGCCTGGAGTGTACAGGATAATTCACCCCTCCACTTT NA NA TRBJ1-6 TRBV30 13
CASSALGGVREKLFF TGTGCCAGCAGTGCCCTCGGAGGGGTAAGGGAAAAACTGTTTTTT few NA TRBJ1-4 TRBV28 15
CASSLAAGTSGRGDEQFF TGTGCCAGCAGCTTAGCGGCAGGGACTAGCGGGAGGGGCGATGAGCAGTTCTTC NA TRBD2 TRBJ2-1 TRBV7-9 18
CASSVGTAYGYTF TGTGCCAGCAGCGTAGGGACAGCGTATGGCTACACCTTC few TRBD1 TRBJ1-2 TRBV5-6 13
CASKRSTGELFF TGTGCCAGCAAGCGGTCCACCGGGGAGCTGTTTTTT few NA TRBJ2-2 TRBV6-5 12
CASSPGLAGEETQYF TGTGCCAGTAGTCCCGGACTAGCGGGGGAAGAGACCCAGTACTTC NA TRBD2 TRBJ2-5 TRBV19 15
CASSPGGGPLRQTQYF TGTGCCAGCAGCCCTGGGGGCGGACCCCTGAGGCAGACCCAGTACTTC NA NA TRBJ2-5 TRBV7-6 16
CASSLRDSSYNEQFF TGTGCCAGCAGCTTAAGGGACTCCTCCTACAATGAGCAGTTCTTC few NA TRBJ2-1 TRBV7-2 15
CASKTSGAPSYEQYF TGTGCCAGCAAAACATCTGGGGCTCCGTCCTACGAGCAGTACTTC NA NA TRBJ2-7 TRBV6-6 15
CASSSTSYYGYNEQFF TGTGCCAGCAGTTCCACTAGCTACTACGGCTACAATGAGCAGTTCTTC few NA TRBJ2-1 TRBV28 16
CASSQGLAGGPVGELFF TGCGCCAGCAGCCAAGGACTAGCGGGAGGGCCGGTCGGGGAGCTGTTTTTT few TRBD2 TRBJ2-2 TRBV4-1 17
CSSSLNIQSYTF TGTTCCAGCAGCTTAAACATACAGAGCTACACCTTC NA NA TRBJ1-2 TRBV7-9 12
CASSWGDHYGYTF TGTGCCAGCAGCTGGGGGGATCACTATGGCTACACCTTC NA NA TRBJ1-2 TRBV7-9 13
CASSLEGAHDQPQHF TGCGCCAGCAGCTTGGAGGGGGCGCATGATCAGCCCCAGCATTTT NA TRBD1 TRBJ1-5 TRBV5-1 15
CASSLQPPRQGGETQYF TGTGCCAGCAGCTTACAACCCCCCCGACAGGGTGGAGAGACCCAGTACTTC NA TRBD1 TRBJ2-5 TRBV7-2 17
CASSQTGIDEKLFF TGTGCCAGCAGTCAGACAGGGATAGATGAAAAACTGTTTTTT few TRBD1 TRBJ1-4 TRBV7-8 14
CASRRGGRENEQYF TGTGCCAGCAGGCGCGGGGGGCGTGAGAACGAGCAGTACTTC NA TRBD2 TRBJ2-7 TRBV5-4 14
CAWSLQQTYGYTF TGTGCCTGGAGTCTCCAACAGACCTATGGCTACACCTTC NA NA TRBJ1-2 TRBV30 13
CAWSVRGGGGLGYTF TGTGCCTGGAGTGTACGAGGAGGGGGCGGCCTGGGCTACACCTTC NA TRBD1 TRBJ1-2 TRBV30 15
CASSKVLAGASYNEQFF TGTGCCAGCAGCAAAGTACTAGCGGGTGCCTCCTACAATGAGCAGTTCTTC once NA TRBJ2-1 TRBV21-1 17
CASRAGQRETEAFF TGTGCCAGCAGAGCCGGACAGCGGGAAACTGAAGCTTTCTTT NA NA TRBJ1-1 TRBV7-9 14
CASSSLAGRITDTQYF TGTGCCAGCAGTTCATTAGCGGGGCGAATCACAGATACGCAGTATTTT NA TRBD2 TRBJ2-3 TRBV27 16
CASSFRGLASDTQYF TGTGCCAGCAGCTTTCGGGGACTAGCTTCAGATACGCAGTATTTT NA TRBD2 TRBJ2-3 TRBV7-2 15
CAWSVRGSGANVLTF TGTGCCTGGAGTGTAAGGGGATCTGGGGCCAACGTCCTGACTTTC NA NA TRBJ2-6 TRBV30 15
CASSLDTLSGLAYNEQFF TGTGCCAGCAGCTTGGATACCCTGAGCGGGCTAGCCTACAATGAGCAGTTCTTC NA NA TRBJ2-1 TRBV5-6 18
CASSPSAANQETQYF TGTGCCAGCAGTCCGTCAGCGGCAAATCAAGAGACCCAGTACTTC NA NA TRBJ2-5 TRBV28 15
CASSAGRLAGAYNEQFF TGTGCCAGCAGCGCCGGACGACTAGCGGGGGCCTACAATGAGCAGTTCTTC NA TRBD2 TRBJ2-1 TRBV5-4 17